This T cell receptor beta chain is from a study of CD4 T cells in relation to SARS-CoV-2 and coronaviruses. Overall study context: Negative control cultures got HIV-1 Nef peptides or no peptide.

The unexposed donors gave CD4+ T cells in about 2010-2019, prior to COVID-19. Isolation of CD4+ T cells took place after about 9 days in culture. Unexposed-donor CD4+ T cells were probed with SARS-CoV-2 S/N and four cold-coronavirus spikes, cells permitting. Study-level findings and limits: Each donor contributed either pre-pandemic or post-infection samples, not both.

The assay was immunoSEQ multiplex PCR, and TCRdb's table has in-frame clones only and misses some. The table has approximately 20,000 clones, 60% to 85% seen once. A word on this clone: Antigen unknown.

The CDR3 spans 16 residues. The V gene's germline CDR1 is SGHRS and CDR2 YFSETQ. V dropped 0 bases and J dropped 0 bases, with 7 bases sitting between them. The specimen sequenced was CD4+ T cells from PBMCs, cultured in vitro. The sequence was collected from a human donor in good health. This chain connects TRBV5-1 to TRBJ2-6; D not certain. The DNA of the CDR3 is TGCGCCAGCAGCTTGGGGCAGATCTCTGGGGCCAACGTCCTGACTTTC. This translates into CASSLGQISGANVLTF.